These T cell receptor beta chains were read from a single sample in a study of CD8+CD57+ T cells in acquired aplastic anemia. TCRdb redid the calling of the reads with MiXCR, one entry per CDR3 protein. The sample has around 170,000 distinct CDR3 sequences, 40% to 55% seen once. Sequenced: sorted CD4+, CD8+, or CD8+CD57+ T cells (not recorded which) from PBMCs. The receptor source for this set is a human donor with aplastic anemia. CDR3s include the opening cysteine and the closing phenylalanine or tryptophan. D genes are given only for firm matches. The size of a clone is reported for some rows only, either as once, few or many, or as a class for expanded clones.

clone_size	v_call	d_call	j_call	cdr3_nt	cdr3_aa
NA	TRBV24-1	NA	TRBJ1-1	TGTGCCACCAAAGACGGCGGGAGCACTGAAGCTTTCTTT	CATKDGGSTEAFF
many	TRBV12-3/TRBV12-4	TRBD1	TRBJ1-2	TGTGCCAGCAGTTTAAGGGGGCCAAACTATGGCTACACCTTC	CASSLRGPNYGYTF
many	TRBV2	NA	TRBJ1-1	TGTGCCAGCAGTGAAGAGGTGAACACTGAAGCTTTCTTT	CASSEEVNTEAFF
NA	TRBV9	NA	TRBJ1-1	TGTGCCAGCAGCTGGGGGGATTCTGAAGCTTTCTTT	CASSWGDSEAFF
NA	TRBV29-1	TRBD1	TRBJ2-5	TGCAGCGTTGGCAGGGGGTCCAAAGAGACCCAGTACTTC	CSVGRGSKETQYF
NA	TRBV24-1	TRBD1	TRBJ1-1	TGTGCCACCAGTGATTCCAGGGGGGCGGGAACTGAAGCTTTCTTT	CATSDSRGAGTEAFF
NA	TRBV19	NA	TRBJ1-1	TGTGCCAGTAGTATTGCAGCGCGGGCCGAAGCTTTCTTT	CASSIAARAEAFF
many	TRBV7-7	NA	TRBJ2-7	TGTGCTAGCAGCTTAATGGCAGGGAGGGAGCAGTACTTC	CASSLMAGREQYF
NA	TRBV7-9	NA	TRBJ1-1	TGTGCCAGCAGCTTAGCGAGGAGTGAAGCTTTCTTT	CASSLARSEAFF
many	TRBV9	NA	TRBJ2-7	TGTGCCAGCAGCGTCGAGCTAGGGTCCTACGAGCAGTACTTC	CASSVELGSYEQYF
once	TRBV24-1	TRBD1	TRBJ2-7	TGTGCCACCAGTGTGACAGGGGTCGAGCAGCACTTC	CATSVTGVEQHF
NA	TRBV19	NA	TRBJ1-1	TGTGCCAGTAGTACCTCTGACACCATGAACACCGAAGCTTTCTTT	CASSTSDTMNTEAFF
NA	TRBV12-3/TRBV12-4	TRBD2	TRBJ2-2	TGTGCCAGCATTAAGACTAGCGGAGGCGCCGGGGAGCTGTTTTTT	CASIKTSGGAGELFF
NA	TRBV20-1	NA	TRBJ2-7	TGCAGTGCTAGAAAACGAGGGGAGCAGTACTTC	CSARKRGEQYF
NA	TRBV11-2	NA	TRBJ1-4	TGTGCCAGCAGCCCCGGTCCGTTTGCAACTAATGAAAAACTGTTTTTT	CASSPGPFATNEKLFF
once	TRBV10-3	NA	TRBJ1-1	TGTGCCATCACCGGCCGGGTACACACTGAAGCTTTCTTT	CAITGRVHTEAFF
few	TRBV3-1	TRBD1	TRBJ2-2	TGTGCCAGCAGCCAAAGACAGGGGGCGAGCGGGGAGCTGTTTTTT	CASSQRQGASGELFF